These 2 T cell receptor beta chains share one sample of origin, sequenced in a study of Graves' ophthalmopathy and Graves' hyperthyroidism. Amplification targeted the TCR beta CDR3 regions, with RNA transcripts as the source material. First-round RT-PCR used HTBI primers; second-round multiplex PCR followed. TCRdb re-called the multiplex PCR reads through MiXCR, storing one row per CDR3 protein. The sample lists approximately 460,000 distinct CDR3 sequences, under 15% occurring once. The sample taken for sequencing was blood. All receptors derive from a woman younger than 45 with Graves' ophthalmopathy.

The chain uses TRBV6-5 and TRBJ2-7; weak D call: TRBD2 (7 bases). This CDR3 has 16 residues. Trimming took off 2 bases at V and 3 bases at J, with 17 bases between the two ends. Germline V CDR1 and CDR2: MNHEY, SVGAGI. Here the CDR3 DNA reads TGTGCCAGCAGTTACGAGGGCAGGGGAGGGCTCTACGAGCAGTACTTC. This sequence encodes CASSYEGRGGLYEQYF.

This clonotype was seen at least ten times. V and J are TRBV11-3 and TRBJ1-2; D may be TRBD1 (6 bases). The CDR3 runs 13 residues. Trimming removed 4 bases at V and 3 bases at J, with 9 bases between. The V gene's germline CDR1 is SGHNT and CDR2 YENEEA. CDR3 in amino acids: CASSSYRDYGYTF. The DNA of the CDR3 is TGTGCCAGCAGCTCTTACAGGGACTATGGCTACACCTTC.